The 11 T cell receptor beta chains given below trace back to one sample, sequenced in a study of T cell responses to AZD1222 COVID-19 vaccine (TCRdb year 2021). The time point label on this specimen signifies: about 28 days (+/-7) after the second vaccine dose. Libraries came from the immunoSEQ multiplex PCR assay. As stored in TCRdb, this immuneACCESS dataset retains in-frame rearrangements with V and J assigned. A fraction of the clones does not appear; measured against another copy, unresolved V genes explain less than half of the discrepancy, and the remainder lacks a known reason. In all, the sample holds 80,000 or so clones, and more than 85% of those were seen once. The top ten constitute roughly 4.7% of the sample. The sequenced sample was peripheral blood, obtained 28 days after the second AZD1222 dose. The receptors derive from an adult who received the AZD1222 COVID-19 vaccine.

This chain uses TRBV7-3 with TRBJ2-1; weak D call: TRBD2 (6 bases). The germline gives CDR1 SGHTA, CDR2 FQGTGA. This CDR3 spans 12 amino acids. Between the trimmed V and J ends, which lost 2 bases and 9 bases, there was a span of 8 bases. The CDR3 coding sequence is TGTGCCAGCAGCTTAGTCGGGGGTGAGCAGTTCTTC. Translated: CASSLVGGEQFF.

This chain links TRBV7-3 with TRBJ2-5, with TRBD1 matching over 9 bases. Germline-derived CDR1 and CDR2 are SGHTA and FQGTGA. J was trimmed by 5 bases and V by 2 bases; bases with no gene match: 9. CDR3 size: 16 residues. In nucleotides, the CDR3 is TGTGCCAGCAGCTTAGGCGGTACAGGGGGCTGGGAGACCCAGTACTTC. It translates to CASSLGGTGGWETQYF.

The chain employs TRBV30 and TRBJ1-3, with D possibly matching TRBD1 (6 bases). The CDR3 has 14 amino acids. With 4 bases removed from V and 4 bases from J, the gap between germline ends came to 14 bases. The germline V gene encodes CDR1 GTSNPN and CDR2 SVGIG (reference sequence). The CDR3 spells CAWILGAGGNTIYF. CDR3 in DNA: TGTGCCTGGATTCTGGGGGCGGGAGGAAACACCATATATTTT.

The chain employs TRBV18 and TRBJ2-3; TRBD1 matches at 9 bases. CDR3 length equals 15 residues. Germline-derived CDR1 and CDR2 are KGHSH and LQKENI. After removal of 3 bases from V and 4 bases from J, the junction contained 5 bases not matched to a gene. DNA for the CDR3: TGTGCCAGCTCACCCGGGACAGGGAAAGCAGATACGCAGTATTTT. Protein sequence: CASSPGTGKADTQYF.

The genes are TRBV6-2 or TRBV6-3 and TRBJ1-5; TRBD1 might be the D (5 bases). CDR3 length: 15 amino acids. V lost 6 bases to trimming and J lost 3 bases, with 15 bases between them. Germline CDR1 and CDR2: MNHEY and SVGEGT. CDR3 sequence: CASSTDSLINQPQHF. In nucleotides, the CDR3 is TGTGCCAGCAGCACCGACAGCCTGATCAATCAGCCCCAGCATTTT.

This clone was seen a single time. The chain joins TRBV15 to TRBJ1-2; TRBD1 is a possible D gene (5 bases). V was clipped by 0 bases and J by 8 bases, with 13 bases between them. Per germline, CDR1 LNHNV and CDR2 YYDKDF (reference sequence). The CDR3 runs to 14 residues. The CDR3 spells CATSRDRGAEGYTF. The CDR3, as DNA: TGTGCCACCAGCAGAGATCGAGGGGCAGAGGGCTACACCTTC.

This sequence joins TRBV28 and TRBJ2-3, with 9 bases identical to TRBD1. The CDR3 is made up of 14 amino acids. Germline CDR1 and CDR2: MDHEN and SYDVKM. Trimming cost V 6 bases and J 2 bases; bases outside gene matches: 3. This CDR3 is CASRLQGATDTQYF. The CDR3, as DNA: TGTGCCAGCAGGCTACAGGGGGCCACAGATACGCAGTATTTT. The full variable domain, completed using reference TRBV28 and TRBJ2-3, is DVKVTQSSRYLVKRTGEKVFLECVQDMDHENMFWYRQDPGLGLRLIYFSYDVKMKEKGDIPEGYSVSREKKERFSLILESASTNQTSMYLCASRLQGATDTQYFGPGTRLTVL.

The rearrangement uses TRBV27 and TRBJ1-5; 7 positions agree with TRBD1. Germline V lookup: CDR1 MNHEY, CDR2 SMNVEV (reference sequence). V was pared by 5 bases and J by 2 bases, with 9 bases of the junction left unmatched. This CDR3 comprises 16 residues. This CDR3 reads CASSRLTGLGNQPQHF. The CDR3 region has the DNA TGTGCCAGCAGTCGCCTGACAGGGTTGGGCAATCAGCCCCAGCATTTT.

This CDR3 is CASSGRAIMGYGYTF. CDR3 nucleotide sequence: TGTGCCAGCAGTGGACGGGCGATAATGGGCTATGGCTACACCTTC. V and J are TRBV2 and TRBJ1-2, with D uncertain. There are 15 residues in the CDR3. Germline V lookup: CDR1 SNHLY, CDR2 FYNNEI. Trimming shortened V by 4 bases and J by 4 bases, and 16 bases separated the two germline ends.

This chain joins TRBV11-2 and TRBJ2-3; perhaps TRBD2 as D (6 bases). The CDR3 length is 15 residues. Between the trimmed V and J ends, which lost 1 base and 3 bases, there was a span of 11 bases. CDR1 and CDR2 (germline): SGHAT, FQNNGV. CDR3: CASSLGLGGTDTQYF. CDR3 nucleotide sequence: TGTGCCAGCAGCTTAGGGCTAGGAGGGACAGATACGCAGTATTTT. Together with reference TRBV11-2 and TRBJ2-3, the CDR3 gives the full variable domain: EAGVAQSPRYKIIEKRQSVAFWCNPISGHATLYWYQQILGQGPKLLIQFQNNGVVDDSQLPKDRFSAERLKGVDSTLKIQPAKLEDSAVYLCASSLGLGGTDTQYFGPGTRLTVL.

CDR3 nucleotide sequence: TGTGCCTGGAGCCCGGGGGGGAGATCTGCTTTCTTT. Its translation is CAWSPGGRSAFF. The chain couples TRBV30 to TRBJ1-1; maybe TRBD1 (5 bases). CDR3 size: 12 residues. Germline CDR1 GTSNPN, CDR2 SVGIG (reference sequence). The V gene lost 3 bases and the J gene lost 11 bases, with 16 bases spanning the gap.